The table lists the clone carrying this T cell receptor beta chain with a count of one. The data originate from a study of blood T cell repertoires in COVID-19. Germline V lookup: CDR1 SNHLY, CDR2 FYNNEI. The CDR3 is 15 amino acids. Trimming shortened V by 6 bases and J by 7 bases, and 19 bases separated the two germline ends. Here immunoSEQ multiplex PCR was the method, and the copy in TCRdb shows in-frame clones only, minus some. The sample lists some 260,000 clones, 70% to 75% occurring once. The V call is TRBV2, the J call TRBJ2-1; maybe TRBD2 (6 bases). The receptor's source is a woman over 75 with acute or convalescent COVID-19. The specimen sequenced was peripheral blood. DNA for the CDR3: TGTGCCAGCAGGCCACCCCCCCCGAGCGGGAATGAGCAGTTCTTC. This translates into CASRPPPPSGNEQFF.